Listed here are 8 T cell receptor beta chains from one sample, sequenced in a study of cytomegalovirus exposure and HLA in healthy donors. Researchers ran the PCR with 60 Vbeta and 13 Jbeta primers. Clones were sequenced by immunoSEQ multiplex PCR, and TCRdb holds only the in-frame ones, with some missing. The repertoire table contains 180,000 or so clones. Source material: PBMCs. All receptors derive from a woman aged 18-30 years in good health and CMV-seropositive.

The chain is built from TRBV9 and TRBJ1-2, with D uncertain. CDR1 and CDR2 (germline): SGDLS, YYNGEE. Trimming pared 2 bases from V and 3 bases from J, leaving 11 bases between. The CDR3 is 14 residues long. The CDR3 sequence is CASSVDSGYYGYTF. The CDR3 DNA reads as TGTGCCAGCAGCGTGGACTCGGGCTACTATGGCTACACCTTC.

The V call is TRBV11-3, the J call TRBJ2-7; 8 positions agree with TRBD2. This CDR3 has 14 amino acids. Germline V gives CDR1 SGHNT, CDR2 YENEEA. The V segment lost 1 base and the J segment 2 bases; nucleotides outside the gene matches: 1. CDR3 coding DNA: TGTGCCAGCAGCTTAGGCGGGGGGACCTACGAGCAGTACTTC. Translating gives CASSLGGGTYEQYF.

The CDR3 sequence: CASSRWLLESGNTIYF. The CDR3, as DNA: TGTGCCAGCAGTCGCTGGCTCCTAGAGTCTGGAAACACCATATATTTT. The rearrangement uses TRBV7-9 and TRBJ1-3; the D is unclear. Per the germline V gene, CDR1 is SEHNR and CDR2 is FQNEAQ (reference sequence). V lost 6 bases to trimming and J lost 1 base, with 16 bases between them. This CDR3 spans 16 amino acids.

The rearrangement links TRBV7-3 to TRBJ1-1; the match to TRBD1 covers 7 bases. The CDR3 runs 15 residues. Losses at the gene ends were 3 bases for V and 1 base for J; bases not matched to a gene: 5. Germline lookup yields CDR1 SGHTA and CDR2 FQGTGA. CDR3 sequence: CASSLDRLKNTEAFF. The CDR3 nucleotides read TGTGCCAGCAGCTTGGACAGGTTGAAGAACACTGAAGCTTTCTTT.

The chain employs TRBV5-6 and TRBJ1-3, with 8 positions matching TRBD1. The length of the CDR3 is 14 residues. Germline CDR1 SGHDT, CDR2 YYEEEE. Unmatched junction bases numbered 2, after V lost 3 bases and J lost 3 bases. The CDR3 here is CASSYRGDGNTIYF. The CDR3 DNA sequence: TGTGCCAGCAGCTACAGGGGGGATGGAAACACCATATATTTT.

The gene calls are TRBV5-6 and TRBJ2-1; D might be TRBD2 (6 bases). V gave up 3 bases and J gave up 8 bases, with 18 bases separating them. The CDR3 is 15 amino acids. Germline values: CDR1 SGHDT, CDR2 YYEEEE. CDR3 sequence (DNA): TGTGCCAGCAGCTCCGCCGGGGGTCGGTTGGATGAGCAGTTCTTC. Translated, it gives CASSSAGGRLDEQFF. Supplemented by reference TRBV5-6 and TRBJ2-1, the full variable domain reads DAGVTQSPTHLIKTRGQQVTLRCSPKSGHDTVSWYQQALGQGPQFIFQYYEEEERQRGNFPDRFSGHQFPNYSSELNVNALLLGDSALYLCASSSAGGRLDEQFFGPGTRLTVL.

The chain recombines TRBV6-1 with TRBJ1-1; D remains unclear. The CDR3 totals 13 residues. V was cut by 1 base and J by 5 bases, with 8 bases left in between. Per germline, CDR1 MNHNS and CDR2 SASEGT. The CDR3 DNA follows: TGTGCCAGCAGTGAAGGGCATCGAACTGAAGCTTTCTTT. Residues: CASSEGHRTEAFF.

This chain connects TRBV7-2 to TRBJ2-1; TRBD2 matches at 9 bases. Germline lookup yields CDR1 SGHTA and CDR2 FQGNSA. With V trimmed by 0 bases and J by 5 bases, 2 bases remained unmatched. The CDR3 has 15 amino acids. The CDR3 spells CASSLASGGNNEQFF. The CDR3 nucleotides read TGTGCCAGCAGCTTAGCTAGCGGGGGTAACAATGAGCAGTTCTTC.